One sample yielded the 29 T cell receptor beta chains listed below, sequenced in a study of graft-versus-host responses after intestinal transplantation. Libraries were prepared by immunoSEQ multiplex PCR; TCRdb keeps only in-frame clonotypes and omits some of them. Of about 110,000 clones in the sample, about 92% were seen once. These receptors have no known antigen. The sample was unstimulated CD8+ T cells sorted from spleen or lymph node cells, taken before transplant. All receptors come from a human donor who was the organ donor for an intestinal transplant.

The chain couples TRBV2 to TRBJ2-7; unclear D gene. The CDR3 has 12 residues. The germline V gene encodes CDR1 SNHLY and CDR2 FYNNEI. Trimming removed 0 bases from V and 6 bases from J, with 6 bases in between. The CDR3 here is CASSEALREQYF. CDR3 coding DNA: TGTGCCAGCAGTGAAGCCCTCCGCGAGCAGTACTTC.

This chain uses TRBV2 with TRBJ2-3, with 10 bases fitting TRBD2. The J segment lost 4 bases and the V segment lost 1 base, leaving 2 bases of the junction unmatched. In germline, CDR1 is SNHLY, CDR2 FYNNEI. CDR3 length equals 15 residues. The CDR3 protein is CASSEEAGGPDTQYF. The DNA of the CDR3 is TGTGCCAGCAGTGAAGAAGCGGGAGGGCCAGATACGCAGTATTTT.

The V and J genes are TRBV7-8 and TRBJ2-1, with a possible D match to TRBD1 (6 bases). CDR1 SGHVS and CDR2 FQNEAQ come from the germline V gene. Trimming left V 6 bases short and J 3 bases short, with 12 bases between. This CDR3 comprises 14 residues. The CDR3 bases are TGTGCCAGCAGTGTAGGACAGCTCTACAATGAGCAGTTCTTC. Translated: CASSVGQLYNEQFF. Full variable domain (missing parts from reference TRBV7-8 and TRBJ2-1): GAGVSQSPRYKVAKRGQDVALRCDPISGHVSLFWYQQALGQGPEFLTYFQNEAQLDKSGLPSDRFFAERPEGSVSTLKIQRTQQEDSAVYLCASSVGQLYNEQFFGPGTRLTVL.

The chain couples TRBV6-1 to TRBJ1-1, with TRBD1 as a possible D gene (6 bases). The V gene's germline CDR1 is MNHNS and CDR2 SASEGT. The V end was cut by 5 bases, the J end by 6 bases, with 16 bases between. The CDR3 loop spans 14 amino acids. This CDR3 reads CASSLPGGAAEAFF. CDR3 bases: TGTGCCAGCAGTCTCCCGGGGGGGGCCGCTGAAGCTTTCTTT.

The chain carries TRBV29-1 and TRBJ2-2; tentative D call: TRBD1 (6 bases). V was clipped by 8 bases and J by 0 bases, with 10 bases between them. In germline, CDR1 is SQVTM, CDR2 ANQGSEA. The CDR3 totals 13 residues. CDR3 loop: CSSTGSNTGELFF. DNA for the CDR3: TGCAGCTCTACAGGGTCGAACACCGGGGAGCTGTTTTTT.

CDR3 amino acids: CASSQERGWDGYTF. The CDR3 coding sequence is TGCGCCAGCAGCCAAGAGAGGGGTTGGGATGGCTACACCTTC. This rearrangement joins TRBV4-1 to TRBJ1-2; the D gene is possibly TRBD1 (5 bases). CDR1 and CDR2 from the germline V gene are MGHRA and YSYEKL. Trimming pared 0 bases from V and 6 bases from J, leaving 11 bases between. This CDR3 has 14 amino acids.

The CDR3 DNA follows: TGTGCCAGCAGCTGGGGTGGGAACGAGCAGTACTTC. This sequence encodes CASSWGGNEQYF. This chain joins TRBV5-4 and TRBJ2-7; D gene uncertain. Germline lookup yields CDR1 SGHNT and CDR2 YYREEE (reference sequence). CDR3 size: 12 residues. V was trimmed by 3 bases and J by 5 bases, leaving 9 bases between them.

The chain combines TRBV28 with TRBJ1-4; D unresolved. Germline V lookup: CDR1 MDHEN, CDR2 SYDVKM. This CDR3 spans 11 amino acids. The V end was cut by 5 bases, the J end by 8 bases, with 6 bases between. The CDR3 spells CASSAVEKLFF. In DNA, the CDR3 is TGTGCCAGCAGTGCCGTCGAAAAACTGTTTTTT.

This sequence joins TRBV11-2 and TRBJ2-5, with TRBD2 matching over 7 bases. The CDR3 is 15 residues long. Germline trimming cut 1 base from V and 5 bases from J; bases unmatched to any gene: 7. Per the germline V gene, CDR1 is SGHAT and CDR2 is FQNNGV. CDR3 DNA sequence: TGTGCCAGCAGCTTAGTAGGCGGGAGATGGGAGACCCAGTACTTC. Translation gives CASSLVGGRWETQYF.

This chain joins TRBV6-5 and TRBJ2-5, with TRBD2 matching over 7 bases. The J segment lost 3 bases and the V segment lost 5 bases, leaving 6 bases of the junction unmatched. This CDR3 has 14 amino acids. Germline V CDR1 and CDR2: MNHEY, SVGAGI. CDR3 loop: CASSHMGREETQYF. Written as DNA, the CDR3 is TGTGCCAGCAGTCACATGGGGAGGGAAGAGACCCAGTACTTC.

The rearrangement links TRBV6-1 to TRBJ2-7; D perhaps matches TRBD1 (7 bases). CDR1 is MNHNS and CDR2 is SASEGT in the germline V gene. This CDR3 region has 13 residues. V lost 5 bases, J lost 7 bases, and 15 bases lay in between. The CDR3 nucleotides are TGTGCCAGCAGTTATGGGCAGGGGGGTGAGCAGTACTTC. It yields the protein CASSYGQGGEQYF.

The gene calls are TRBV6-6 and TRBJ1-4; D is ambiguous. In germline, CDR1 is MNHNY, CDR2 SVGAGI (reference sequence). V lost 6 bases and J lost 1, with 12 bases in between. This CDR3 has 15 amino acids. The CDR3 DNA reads TGTGCCAGCAGCTTACCCGAGGGAACTAATGAAAAACTGTTTTTT. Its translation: CASSLPEGTNEKLFF.

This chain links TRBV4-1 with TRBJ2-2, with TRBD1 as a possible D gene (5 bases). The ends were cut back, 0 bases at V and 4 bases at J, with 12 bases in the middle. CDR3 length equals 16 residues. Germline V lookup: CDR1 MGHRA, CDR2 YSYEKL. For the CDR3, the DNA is TGCGCCAGCAGCCAAGAGGTAGGGGCGCGCACCGGGGAGCTGTTTTTT. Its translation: CASSQEVGARTGELFF.

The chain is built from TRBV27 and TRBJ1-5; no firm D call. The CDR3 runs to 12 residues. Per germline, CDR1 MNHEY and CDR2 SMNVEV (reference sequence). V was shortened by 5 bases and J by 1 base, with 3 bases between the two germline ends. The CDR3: CASSMSNQPQHF. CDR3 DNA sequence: TGTGCCAGCAGTATGAGCAATCAGCCCCAGCATTTT.

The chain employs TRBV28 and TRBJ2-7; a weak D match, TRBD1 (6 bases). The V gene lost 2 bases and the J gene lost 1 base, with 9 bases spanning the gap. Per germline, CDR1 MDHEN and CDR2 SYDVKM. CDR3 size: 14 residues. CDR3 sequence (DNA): TGTGCCAGCAGTTTAGGGGGCGGATCCTACGAGCAGTACTTC. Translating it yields CASSLGGGSYEQYF.

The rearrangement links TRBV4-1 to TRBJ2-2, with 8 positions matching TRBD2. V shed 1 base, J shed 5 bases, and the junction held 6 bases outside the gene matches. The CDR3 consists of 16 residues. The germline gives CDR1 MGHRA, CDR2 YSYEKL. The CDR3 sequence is CASSQGAGVGTGELFF. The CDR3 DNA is TGCGCCAGCAGCCAAGGAGCGGGAGTAGGGACCGGGGAGCTGTTTTTT.

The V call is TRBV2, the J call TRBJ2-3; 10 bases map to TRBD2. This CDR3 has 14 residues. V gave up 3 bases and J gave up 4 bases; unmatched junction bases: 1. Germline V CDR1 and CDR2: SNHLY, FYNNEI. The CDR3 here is CASSEGLASDTQYF. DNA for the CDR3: TGTGCCAGCAGTGAGGGACTAGCGTCAGATACGCAGTATTTT.

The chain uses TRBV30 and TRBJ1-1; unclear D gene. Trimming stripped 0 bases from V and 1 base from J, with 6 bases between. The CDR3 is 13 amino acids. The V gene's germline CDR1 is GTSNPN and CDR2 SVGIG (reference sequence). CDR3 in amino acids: CAWSVKKNTEAFF. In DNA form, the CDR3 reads TGTGCCTGGAGTGTAAAGAAGAACACTGAAGCTTTCTTT.

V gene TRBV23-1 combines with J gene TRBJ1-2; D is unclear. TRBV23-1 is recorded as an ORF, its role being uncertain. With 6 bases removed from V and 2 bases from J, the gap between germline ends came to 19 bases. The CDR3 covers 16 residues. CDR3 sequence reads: CASRQPLAEENYGYTF. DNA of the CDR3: TGCGCCAGCAGACAACCCCTAGCGGAGGAAAACTATGGCTACACCTTC.

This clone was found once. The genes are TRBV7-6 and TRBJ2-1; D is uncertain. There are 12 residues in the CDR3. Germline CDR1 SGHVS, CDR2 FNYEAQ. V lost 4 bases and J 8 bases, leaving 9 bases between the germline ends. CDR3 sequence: CASSSLADEQFF. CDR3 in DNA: TGTGCCAGCAGCTCCCTTGCCGATGAGCAGTTCTTC. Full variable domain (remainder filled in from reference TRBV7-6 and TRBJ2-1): GAGVSQSPRYKVTKRGQDVALRCDPISGHVSLYWYRQALGQGPEFLTYFNYEAQQDKSGLPNDRFSAERPEGSISTLTIQRTEQRDSAMYRCASSSLADEQFFGPGTRLTVL.

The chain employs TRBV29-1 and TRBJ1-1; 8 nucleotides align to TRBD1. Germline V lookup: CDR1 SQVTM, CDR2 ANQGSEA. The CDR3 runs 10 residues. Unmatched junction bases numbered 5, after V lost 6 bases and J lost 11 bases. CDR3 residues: CSVLDRVAFF. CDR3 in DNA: TGCAGCGTATTGGACAGGGTGGCTTTCTTT.

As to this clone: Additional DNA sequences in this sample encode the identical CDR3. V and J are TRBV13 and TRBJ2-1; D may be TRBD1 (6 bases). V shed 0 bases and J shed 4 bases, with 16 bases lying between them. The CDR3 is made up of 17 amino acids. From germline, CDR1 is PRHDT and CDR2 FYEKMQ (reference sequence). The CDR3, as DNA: TGTGCCAGCAGCTTAGGCTTGGGGGCTTGGTTGTACAATGAGCAGTTCTTC. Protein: CASSLGLGAWLYNEQFF.

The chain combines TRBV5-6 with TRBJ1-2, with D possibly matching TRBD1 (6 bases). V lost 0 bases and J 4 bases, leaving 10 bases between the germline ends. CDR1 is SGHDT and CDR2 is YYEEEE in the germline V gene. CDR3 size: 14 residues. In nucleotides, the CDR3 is TGTGCCAGCAGCTTGGGTACAGGGCCCTATGGCTACACCTTC. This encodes CASSLGTGPYGYTF.

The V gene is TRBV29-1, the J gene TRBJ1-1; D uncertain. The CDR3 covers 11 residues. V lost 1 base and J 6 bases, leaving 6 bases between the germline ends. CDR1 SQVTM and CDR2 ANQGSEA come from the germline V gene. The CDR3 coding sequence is TGCAGCGTTGAAGGAGAAGCTGAAGCTTTCTTT. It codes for CSVEGEAEAFF.

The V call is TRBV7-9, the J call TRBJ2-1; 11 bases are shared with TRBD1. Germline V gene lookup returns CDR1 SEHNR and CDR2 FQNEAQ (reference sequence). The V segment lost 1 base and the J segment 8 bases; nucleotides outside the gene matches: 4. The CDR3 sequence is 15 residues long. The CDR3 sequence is CASSLGDRGWDEQFF. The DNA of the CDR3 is TGTGCCAGCAGCTTAGGGGACAGGGGGTGGGATGAGCAGTTCTTC.

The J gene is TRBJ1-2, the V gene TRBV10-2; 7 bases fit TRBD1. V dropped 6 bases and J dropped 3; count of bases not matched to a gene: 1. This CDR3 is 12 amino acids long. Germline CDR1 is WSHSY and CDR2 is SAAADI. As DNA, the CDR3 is TGCGCCAGCAGCGGACAGGACTATGGCTACACCTTC. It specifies CASSGQDYGYTF.

CDR3 amino acids: CASSPRAGPAYEQYF. CDR3 DNA: TGTGCCAGCAGCCCCCGGGCAGGGCCAGCCTACGAGCAGTACTTC. This chain uses TRBV7-9 with TRBJ2-7; TRBD1 is a possible D gene (5 bases). The length of the CDR3 is 15 residues. V dropped 5 bases and J dropped 2 bases, with 16 bases sitting between them. Germline assignment: CDR1 SEHNR and CDR2 FQNEAQ (reference sequence).

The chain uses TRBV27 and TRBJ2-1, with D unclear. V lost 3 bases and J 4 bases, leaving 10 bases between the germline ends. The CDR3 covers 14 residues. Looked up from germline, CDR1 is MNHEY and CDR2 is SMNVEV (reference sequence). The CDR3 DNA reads TGTGCCAGCAGTTTTTTGCCGTATTACAATGAGCAGTTCTTC. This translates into CASSFLPYYNEQFF.

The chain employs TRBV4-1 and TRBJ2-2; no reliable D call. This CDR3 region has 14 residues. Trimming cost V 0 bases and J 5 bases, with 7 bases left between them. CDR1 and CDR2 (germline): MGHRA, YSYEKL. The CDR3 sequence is CASSQDWGTGELFF. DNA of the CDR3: TGCGCCAGCAGCCAAGATTGGGGTACCGGGGAGCTGTTTTTT.